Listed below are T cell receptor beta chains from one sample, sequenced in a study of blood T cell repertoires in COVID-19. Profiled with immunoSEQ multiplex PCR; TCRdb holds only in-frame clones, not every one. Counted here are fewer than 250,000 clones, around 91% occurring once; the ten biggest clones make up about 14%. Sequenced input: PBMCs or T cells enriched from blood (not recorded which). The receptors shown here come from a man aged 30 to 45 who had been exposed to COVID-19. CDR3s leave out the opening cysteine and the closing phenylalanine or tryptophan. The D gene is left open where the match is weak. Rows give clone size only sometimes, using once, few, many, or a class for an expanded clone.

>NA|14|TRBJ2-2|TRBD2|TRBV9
ASSPRWGGIAGELF
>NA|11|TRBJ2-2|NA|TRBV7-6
ASSRDLTGELF
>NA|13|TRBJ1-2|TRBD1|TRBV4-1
ASSHRTGANYGYT
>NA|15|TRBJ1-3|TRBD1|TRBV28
ASSSAGTAHSGNTIY
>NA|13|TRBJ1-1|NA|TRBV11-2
ASSLGDDSSREAF
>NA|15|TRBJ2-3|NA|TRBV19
ASSIVLGAGSTDTQY
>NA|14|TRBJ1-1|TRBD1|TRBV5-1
ASSLGTGVRNTEAF
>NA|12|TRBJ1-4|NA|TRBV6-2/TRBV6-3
ASSRFATNEKLF
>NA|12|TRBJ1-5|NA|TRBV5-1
ASSPSGENQPQH
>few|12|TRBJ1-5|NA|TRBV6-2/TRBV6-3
ASSRSDRRQPQH
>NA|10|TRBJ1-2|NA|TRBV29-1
SAPTGDYGYT
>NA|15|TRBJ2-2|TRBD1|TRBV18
ASSPRSGTVLGGELF
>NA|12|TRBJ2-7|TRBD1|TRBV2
ASSTSSGTGEQY
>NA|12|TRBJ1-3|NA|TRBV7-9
ASSLGTTGNTIY
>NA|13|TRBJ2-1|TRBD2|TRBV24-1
ATSETSGGGNEQF
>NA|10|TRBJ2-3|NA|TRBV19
ASRQSTDTQY
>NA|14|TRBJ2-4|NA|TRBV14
ASSQGELHFLNIQY
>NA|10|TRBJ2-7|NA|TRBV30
AWSVGQHEQY
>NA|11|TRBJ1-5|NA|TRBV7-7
ASSLAVGQPQH
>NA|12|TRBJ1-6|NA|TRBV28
ASSLGGIGSPLH
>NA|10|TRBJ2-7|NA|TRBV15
ATSRLGNEQY
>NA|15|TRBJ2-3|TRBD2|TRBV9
ASSPRLAGGTTDTQY
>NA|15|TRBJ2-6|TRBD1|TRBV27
ASTFGDRVAGANVLT
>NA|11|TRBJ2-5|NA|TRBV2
ASSRAPQETQY
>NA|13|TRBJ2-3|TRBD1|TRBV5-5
ASSIEQGARDTQY
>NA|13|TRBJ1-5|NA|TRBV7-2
ASSLGVGVGQPQH
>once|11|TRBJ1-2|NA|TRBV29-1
SVDSAAAGGYT
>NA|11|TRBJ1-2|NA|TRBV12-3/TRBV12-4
ASSLLAGVGYT
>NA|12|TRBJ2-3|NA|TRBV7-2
ASTLPTNTDTQY
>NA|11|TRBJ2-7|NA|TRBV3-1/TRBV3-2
ASSYGNSYEQY
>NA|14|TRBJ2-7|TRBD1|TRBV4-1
ASSRGIGQGVGEQY
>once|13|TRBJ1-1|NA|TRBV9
ASSVEGGFSTEAF
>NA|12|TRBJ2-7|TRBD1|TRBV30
AWSVNAGGDEQY
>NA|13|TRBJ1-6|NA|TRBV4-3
ASSQEGAWNSPLH
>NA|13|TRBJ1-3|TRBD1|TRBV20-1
SASAGQLRGNTIY
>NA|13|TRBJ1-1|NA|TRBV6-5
ASGTPDRPPTGAF
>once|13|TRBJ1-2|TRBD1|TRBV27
ASSLRQGHNYGYT
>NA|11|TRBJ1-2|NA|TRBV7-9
ASSLAHSDGYT
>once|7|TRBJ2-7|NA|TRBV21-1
ARSYEQY
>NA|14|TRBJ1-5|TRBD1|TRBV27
ASSSAWTGYNQPQH
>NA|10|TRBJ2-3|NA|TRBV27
ASSFLGGHQY
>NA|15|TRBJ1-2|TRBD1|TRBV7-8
ASSEDRGLNIWYGYT
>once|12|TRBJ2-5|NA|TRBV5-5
ASTLPGLSETQY
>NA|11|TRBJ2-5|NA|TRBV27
ASSLGVRRTQY
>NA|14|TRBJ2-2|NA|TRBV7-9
ASSLLGRGNTGELF
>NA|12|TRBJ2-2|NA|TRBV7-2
ASSLGAGDRELF
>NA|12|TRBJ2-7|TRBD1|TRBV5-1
ASSSLTGGHEQY
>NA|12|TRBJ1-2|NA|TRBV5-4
ASSLQGTNYGYT
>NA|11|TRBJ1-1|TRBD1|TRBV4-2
ASNEGANTEAF
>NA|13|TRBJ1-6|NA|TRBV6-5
ASRHGGALNSPLH
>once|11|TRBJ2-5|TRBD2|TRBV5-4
ASNTGGEETQY
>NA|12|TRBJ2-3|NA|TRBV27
ASSLPDSRVTQY
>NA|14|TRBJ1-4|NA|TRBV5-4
ASSLGQLGANEKLF
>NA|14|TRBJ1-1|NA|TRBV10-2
ASSTHPGQGRTEAF
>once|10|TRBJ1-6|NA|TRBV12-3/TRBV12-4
ASSFGGWPLH
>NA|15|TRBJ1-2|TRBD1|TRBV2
ASSEPPVRGGDEGYT
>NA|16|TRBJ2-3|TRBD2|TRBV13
ASSLEGLAGLPTDTQY
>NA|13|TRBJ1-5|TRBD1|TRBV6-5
ASGAGQVRGQPQH
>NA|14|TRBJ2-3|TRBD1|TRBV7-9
ASSWLGTGGTDTQY
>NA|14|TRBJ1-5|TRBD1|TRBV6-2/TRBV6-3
ASSYSRQGANQPQH